This T cell receptor (beta chain) derives from a study of blood T cell repertoires in COVID-19. Turning to the study itself: COVID-19 samples, acute and convalescent, were from the United States, Italy and Spain.

Authors' methods: It was from reference gene primer amplification that nucleated cell counts were estimated. Repertoires were generated with immunoSEQ multiplex PCR, while TCRdb's copy carries only in-frame clones and drops some. That table gives V, J and clone size, and the DNA gave D and trimming. The sample has under 200,000 clones, more than 85% seen once. The sequence was collected from a woman older than 75 in a cohort sampled during active or convalescent COVID-19. The specimen sequenced was peripheral blood.

The CDR3 DNA reads TGTGCCTGGAGCCCAGTAGGGGATCAGCCCCAGCATTTT. Its translation: CAWSPVGDQPQHF. This chain joins TRBV30 and TRBJ1-5; D might be TRBD1 (5 bases). Germline lookup yields CDR1 GTSNPN and CDR2 SVGIG (reference sequence). CDR3 length: 13 residues. V was cut by 3 bases and J by 5 bases, with 11 bases left in between. Looking up the rest from reference TRBV30 and TRBJ1-5 gives the full variable domain: SQTIHQWPATLVQPVGSPLSLECTVEGTSNPNLYWYRQAAGRGLQLLFYSVGIGQISSEVPQNLSASRPQDRQFILSSKKLLLSDSGFYLCAWSPVGDQPQHFGDGTRLSIL.